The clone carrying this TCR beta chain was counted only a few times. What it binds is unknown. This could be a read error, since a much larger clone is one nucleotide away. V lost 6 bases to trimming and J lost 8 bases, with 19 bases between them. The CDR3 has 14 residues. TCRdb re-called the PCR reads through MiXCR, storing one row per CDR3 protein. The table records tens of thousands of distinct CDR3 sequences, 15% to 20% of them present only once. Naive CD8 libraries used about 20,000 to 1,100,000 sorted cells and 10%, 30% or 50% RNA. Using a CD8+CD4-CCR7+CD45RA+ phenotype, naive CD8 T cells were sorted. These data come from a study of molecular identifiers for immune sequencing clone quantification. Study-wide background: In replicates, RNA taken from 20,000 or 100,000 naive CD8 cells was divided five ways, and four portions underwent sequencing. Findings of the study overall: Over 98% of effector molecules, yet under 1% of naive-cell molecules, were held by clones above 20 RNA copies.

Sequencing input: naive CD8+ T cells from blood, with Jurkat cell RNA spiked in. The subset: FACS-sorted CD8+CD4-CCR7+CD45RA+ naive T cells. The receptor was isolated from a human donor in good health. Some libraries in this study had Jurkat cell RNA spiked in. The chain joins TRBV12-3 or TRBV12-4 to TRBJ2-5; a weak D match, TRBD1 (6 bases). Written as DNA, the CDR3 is TGTGCCAGCAGCTCCCCCGGGGCAGGGGAAACCCAGTACTTC. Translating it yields CASSSPGAGETQYF.